These 12 T cell receptor beta chains came from one sample sequenced in a study of OX40 agonist ivuxolimab in advanced cancers. TCRdb keeps only in-frame clones here, not all; method: immunoSEQ multiplex PCR. This repertoire shows about 18,000 clones, roughly 80% found once; its top ten account for about an eighth. Source: CD4+ or CD8+ T cells sorted from blood, taken in a trial of the OX40 agonist ivuxolimab. These receptors all come from an adult with an advanced solid tumor such as melanoma, head and neck, liver or kidney cancer.

The chain has TRBV9 and TRBJ1-1, with a possible D match to TRBD1 (5 bases). This CDR3 contains 16 residues. Germline V gene sequence: CDR1 SGDLS, CDR2 YYNGEE. Trimming took 6 bases from V and 3 from J, leaving 21 bases between them. The chain's CDR3 is CASTRTTTWGDTEAFF. DNA of the CDR3: TGTGCCAGCACCCGAACGACGACCTGGGGGGACACTGAAGCTTTCTTT.

The chain recombines TRBV6-5 with TRBJ2-7; D call uncertain. This CDR3 has 14 amino acids. Trimming pared 6 bases from V and 0 bases from J, leaving 12 bases between. The germline V gene has CDR1 MNHEY and CDR2 SVGAGI. The CDR3 reads CASSPDAASYEQYF. Here the CDR3 DNA reads TGTGCCAGCAGCCCTGACGCGGCCTCCTACGAGCAGTACTTC.

V gene TRBV19 combines with J gene TRBJ1-2; TRBD1 agrees at 9 bases. Germline V gives CDR1 LNHDA, CDR2 SQIVND (reference sequence). The CDR3 spans 15 residues. The ends lost 9 bases at V and 7 bases at J; junction bases unmatched: 15. The CDR3 DNA is TGTGCCAGCCTCGATCACGGGACAGGGACGTCTGGCTACACCTTC. Translation gives CASLDHGTGTSGYTF.

V is TRBV6-1 and J is TRBJ2-3; 8 nucleotides line up with TRBD1. The germline CDR1 and CDR2 sequences are MNHNS and SASEGT. The CDR3 runs to 14 residues. Unmatched junction bases numbered 8, after V lost 7 bases and J lost 5 bases. CDR3 in amino acids: CASTRQGTIDTQYF. For the CDR3, the DNA is TGTGCCAGCACCAGACAGGGGACAATAGATACGCAGTATTTT.

This clone was recorded once. The rearrangement links TRBV7-9 to TRBJ2-5, with no clear D. Germline V lookup: CDR1 SEHNR, CDR2 FQNEAQ (reference sequence). This CDR3 spans 11 amino acids. With 5 bases removed from V and 2 bases from J, the gap between germline ends came to 3 bases. The CDR3 region has the DNA TGTGCCAGCAGCCGACAAGAGACCCAGTACTTC. Residues: CASSRQETQYF.

This clone was seen only a few times. In DNA, the CDR3 is TGTGCCAGCAGCGTAGGGACAGACAATGAGCAGTTCTTC. It codes for CASSVGTDNEQFF. The V call is TRBV9, the J call TRBJ2-1; TRBD1 might be the D (6 bases). Trimming removed 0 bases at V and 5 bases at J, with 6 bases between. CDR1 is SGDLS, CDR2 YYNGEE, per germline. This CDR3 is 13 amino acids long.

The rearrangement joins TRBV7-9 to TRBJ2-7; D not certain. CDR3 size: 13 residues. The V and J ends lost 0 bases and 0 bases respectively, with 3 bases between them. The germline V gene has CDR1 SEHNR and CDR2 FQNEAQ (reference sequence). The CDR3 DNA sequence: TGTGCCAGCAGCTTAGCAGACTCCTACGAGCAGTACTTC. This encodes CASSLADSYEQYF. The whole variable domain, remainder taken from reference TRBV7-9 and TRBJ2-7, is DTGVSQNPRHKITKRGQNVTFRCDPISEHNRLYWYRQTLGQGPEFLTYFQNEAQLEKSRLLSDRFSAERPKGSFSTLEIQRTEQGDSAMYLCASSLADSYEQYFGPGTRLTVT.

The chain combines TRBV5-1 with TRBJ1-1, with 10 bases matching TRBD1. This CDR3 is 17 amino acids long. Germline trimming cut 3 bases from V and 4 bases from J; bases unmatched to any gene: 12. The germline V gene encodes CDR1 SGHRS and CDR2 YFSETQ. CDR3 bases: TGCGCCAGCAGCTGGGACGGGACAGGGGTAATGGGCACTGAAGCTTTCTTT. This encodes CASSWDGTGVMGTEAFF.

The chain recombines TRBV7-3 with TRBJ2-2; 12 positions match TRBD2. Germline V lookup: CDR1 SGHTA, CDR2 FQGTGA. V lost 5 bases and J lost 0; bases outside the gene matches: 7. The CDR3 length is 18 residues. The CDR3 spells CASSNPGLAGTNTGELFF. The CDR3 DNA follows: TGTGCCAGCAGCAATCCGGGACTAGCGGGCACGAACACCGGGGAGCTGTTTTTT.

This clone was counted only a few times. V usage is TRBV18 and J usage is TRBJ1-4; D is unresolved. The germline gives CDR1 KGHSH, CDR2 LQKENI. V dropped 3 bases and J dropped 8 bases, with 19 bases sitting between them. There are 16 residues in the CDR3. The CDR3 reads CASSPNGGRQVEKLFF. CDR3 in DNA: TGTGCCAGCTCACCCAACGGTGGACGCCAAGTGGAAAAACTGTTTTTT. Variable domain in full (rest from reference TRBV18 and TRBJ1-4): NAGVMQNPRHLVRRRGQEARLRCSPMKGHSHVYWYRQLPEEGLKFMVYLQKENIIDESGMPKERFSAEFPKEGPSILRIQQVVRGDSAAYFCASSPNGGRQVEKLFFGSGTQLSVL.

The chain couples TRBV9 to TRBJ2-1; D may be TRBD1 or TRBD2 (5 bases each). This CDR3 is built from 14 residues. V dropped 2 bases and J dropped 1 base, with 7 bases sitting between them. Per the germline V gene, CDR1 is SGDLS and CDR2 is YYNGEE. The CDR3 spells CASSVRESYNEQFF. CDR3 coding DNA: TGTGCCAGCAGCGTCAGGGAGTCCTACAATGAGCAGTTCTTC.

This sequence joins TRBV30 and TRBJ1-5; D remains ambiguous. The CDR3 spans 13 residues. Looked up from germline, CDR1 is GTSNPN and CDR2 is SVGIG (reference sequence). V was pared by 0 bases and J by 7 bases, with 10 bases between. The CDR3 DNA reads as TGTGCCTGGAGTGTACAATCTGGACAGCCCCAGCATTTT. This gives the protein CAWSVQSGQPQHF. Variable domain in full (rest from reference TRBV30 and TRBJ1-5): SQTIHQWPATLVQPVGSPLSLECTVEGTSNPNLYWYRQAAGRGLQLLFYSVGIGQISSEVPQNLSASRPQDRQFILSSKKLLLSDSGFYLCAWSVQSGQPQHFGDGTRLSIL.